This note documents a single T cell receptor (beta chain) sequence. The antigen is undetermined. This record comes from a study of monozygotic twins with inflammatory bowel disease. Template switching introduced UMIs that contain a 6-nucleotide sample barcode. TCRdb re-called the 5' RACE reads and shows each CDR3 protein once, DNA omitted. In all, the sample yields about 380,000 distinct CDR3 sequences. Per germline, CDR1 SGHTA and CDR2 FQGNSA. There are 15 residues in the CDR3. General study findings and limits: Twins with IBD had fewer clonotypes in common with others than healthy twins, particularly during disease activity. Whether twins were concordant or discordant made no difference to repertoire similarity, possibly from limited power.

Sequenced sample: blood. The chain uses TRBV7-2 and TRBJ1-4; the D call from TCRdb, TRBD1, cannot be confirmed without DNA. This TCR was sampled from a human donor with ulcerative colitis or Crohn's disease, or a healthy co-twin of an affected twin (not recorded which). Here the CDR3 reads CASSLGPGANEKLFF.